A few counts support the clone carrying this T cell receptor (beta chain). Seattle-derived patients entered the study during active infection and were followed longitudinally. These data belong to a study of blood T cell repertoires in COVID-19. Across the study: COVID-19 samples, acute and convalescent, were from the United States, Italy and Spain. From T cells, B-cell-depleted T cells, or PBMCs came the material, which was cDNA or gDNA.

In the original workflow: Amplifying reference gene primers gave estimates of nucleated cell counts. Sequenced by immunoSEQ multiplex PCR; TCRdb stores in-frame clones only, minus some. V and J calls plus clone size are reproduced from that table; the DNA served to infer D and trimming. In the table there are 180,000 or so clones, approximately 87% of which are singletons. The CDR3 contains 16 residues. CDR1 is LNHDA and CDR2 is SQIVND in the germline V gene (reference sequence). Trimming removed 3 bases at V and 6 bases at J, with 21 bases between. The sequenced sample was peripheral blood. The origin of this receptor is a woman aged 60 to 75 with COVID-19, enrolled during active disease. The chain is built from TRBV19 and TRBJ2-7; possible D gene TRBD1, 6 bases. CDR3: CASSIYFRGVSGEQYF. CDR3 nucleotides: TGTGCCAGTAGTATTTATTTCAGGGGCGTAAGTGGCGAGCAGTACTTC.